This passage covers 19 T cell receptor beta chains from one sample sequenced in a study of blood T cell repertoires in COVID-19. Produced via immunoSEQ multiplex PCR; TCRdb's table is partial and in-frame only. The repertoire has 200,000 to 250,000 clones, 70% to 85% of them found once; the top ten carry 13%. The sample taken for sequencing was peripheral blood. The receptors come from a human donor in a cohort sampled during active COVID-19.

This chain uses TRBV5-8 with TRBJ1-6; D is perhaps TRBD1 (5 bases). V was pared by 0 bases and J by 7 bases, with 11 bases between. The CDR3 covers 15 residues. Looked up from germline, CDR1 is SGHTS and CDR2 is YDEGEE. CDR3 residues: CASSLARGGNSPLHF. CDR3 in DNA: TGTGCCAGCAGCTTGGCCCGGGGGGGGAATTCACCCCTCCACTTT.

The rearrangement joins TRBV2 to TRBJ2-1; 13 nucleotides align to TRBD2. J lost 7 bases, V lost 3 bases, and 3 bases had no gene match. This CDR3 contains 15 residues. Germline CDR1 SNHLY, CDR2 FYNNEI. The CDR3 nucleotides are TGTGCCAGCAGTGACCTACTAGCGGGAGGGAATGAGCAGTTCTTC. Amino acid sequence: CASSDLLAGGNEQFF.

This clone was recorded only once. The chain uses TRBV4-1 and TRBJ1-5, with unresolved D. CDR3 length: 17 residues. V was cut by 1 base and J by 0 bases, with 13 bases left in between. The germline V gene encodes CDR1 MGHRA and CDR2 YSYEKL. CDR3 nucleotides: TGCGCCAGCAGCCAAGGTTGGCAGAGGGATAGCAATCAGCCCCAGCATTTT. Translation gives CASSQGWQRDSNQPQHF.

In the case of this clone: This sample includes further DNA sequences coding for the same CDR3. CDR3 nucleotides: TGTGCCAGCAGTTTTAGAATTGGCGAGCAGTACTTC. As protein: CASSFRIGEQYF. The J gene is TRBJ2-7, the V gene TRBV28; no clear D gene. V was trimmed by 3 bases and J by 6 bases, leaving 9 bases between them. CDR1 and CDR2 from the germline V gene are MDHEN and SYDVKM. The CDR3 runs to 12 residues. Together with reference TRBV28 and TRBJ2-7, the CDR3 gives the full variable domain: DVKVTQSSRYLVKRTGEKVFLECVQDMDHENMFWYRQDPGLGLRLIYFSYDVKMKEKGDIPEGYSVSREKKERFSLILESASTNQTSMYLCASSFRIGEQYFGPGTRLTVT.

CDR3 DNA: TGTGCCAGCAGCGTCGAGGTCGGGAGATACAATGAGCAGTTCTTC. Its protein is CASSVEVGRYNEQFF. The chain employs TRBV9 and TRBJ2-1; tentatively, D is TRBD2 (6 bases). CDR1 is SGDLS, CDR2 YYNGEE, per germline. The CDR3 runs 15 residues. Trimming cost V 2 bases and J 4 bases, with 13 bases left between them.

The chain combines TRBV6-6 with TRBJ1-5; 8 positions agree with TRBD1. The trim removed 4 bases at V and 0 bases at J, leaving 5 bases unmatched. The CDR3 runs 16 residues. Germline values: CDR1 MNHNY, CDR2 SVGAGI (reference sequence). Here the CDR3 reads CASSWRQGNSNQPQHF. The CDR3 region has the DNA TGTGCCAGCAGTTGGCGACAGGGGAATAGCAATCAGCCCCAGCATTTT.

This chain links TRBV7-9 with TRBJ1-4, with D unresolved. CDR3 size: 15 residues. V lost 3 bases to trimming and J lost 7 bases, with 15 bases between them. CDR1 SEHNR and CDR2 FQNEAQ come from the germline V gene (reference sequence). Written as DNA, the CDR3 is TGTGCCAGCAGCTTGCAAACCCCGGGTATTGAAAAACTGTTTTTT. Its protein is CASSLQTPGIEKLFF.

This clone was recorded only once. The rearrangement joins TRBV5-6 to TRBJ2-7; D may be TRBD1 (6 bases). The V gene lost 3 bases and the J gene lost 1 base, with 14 bases spanning the gap. The germline CDR1 and CDR2 sequences are SGHDT and YYEEEE. There are 15 residues in the CDR3. CDR3 protein: CASSWTGQGSYEQYF. DNA for the CDR3: TGTGCCAGCAGCTGGACGGGGCAGGGGTCCTACGAGCAGTACTTC.

The chain joins TRBV28 to TRBJ1-3; 7 bases match TRBD1. The junction had 9 bases not matched to a gene; V was cut back by 6 bases and J by 4 bases. Looked up from germline, CDR1 is MDHEN and CDR2 is SYDVKM. The CDR3 is 15 residues long. The CDR3, as DNA: TGTGCCAGCAGGAAGGGGGCGCCATCGGGAAACACCATATATTTT. Translated: CASRKGAPSGNTIYF.

This clone was observed a handful of times. The rearrangement links TRBV30 to TRBJ2-7; TRBD2 agrees at 11 bases. The germline gives CDR1 GTSNPN, CDR2 SVGIG (reference sequence). Trimming removed 3 bases from V and 6 bases from J; junction bases left unmatched: 13. The CDR3 loop spans 16 amino acids. CDR3 protein: CAWSVQLAGGPGEQYF. The CDR3 DNA reads TGTGCCTGGAGCGTACAGTTAGCGGGAGGGCCGGGCGAGCAGTACTTC.

J is TRBJ2-3 and V is TRBV7-9; 10 positions agree with TRBD1. Germline lookup yields CDR1 SEHNR and CDR2 FQNEAQ (reference sequence). The V and J ends lost 5 bases and 5 bases, in that order; junction bases with no gene match: 4. The CDR3 sequence is 14 residues long. CDR3 DNA sequence: TGTGCCAGCAGCCTGGGACAGGGGATAGATACGCAGTATTTT. Translating gives CASSLGQGIDTQYF.

The chain carries TRBV5-1 and TRBJ2-7, with 7 nucleotides matching TRBD1. The CDR3 sequence is 15 residues long. The V gene's germline CDR1 is SGHRS and CDR2 YFSETQ. The V and J ends lost 0 bases and 5 bases, in that order; junction bases with no gene match: 8. In DNA form, the CDR3 reads TGCGCCAGCAGCTTGGCCCGAGGGGGCCCCGACGAGCAGTACTTC. Residues: CASSLARGGPDEQYF.

The V gene is TRBV7-9, the J gene TRBJ1-5; 9 bases fit TRBD1. V was clipped by 3 bases and J by 4 bases; unmatched bases: 1. The CDR3 totals 14 residues. Germline V gene data show CDR1 as SEHNR and CDR2 as FQNEAQ (reference sequence). In DNA, the CDR3 is TGTGCCAGCAGCTTCGGACAGGGGAATCAGCCCCAGCATTTT. It encodes CASSFGQGNQPQHF.

This clone was seen only once. The rearrangement joins TRBV7-9 to TRBJ1-1, with 8 bases aligning to TRBD1. Germline V lookup: CDR1 SEHNR, CDR2 FQNEAQ (reference sequence). J gave up 7 bases and V 6 bases, and 7 bases lay outside the gene matches. The CDR3 contains 13 residues. Here the CDR3 DNA reads TGTGCCAGCAGACCCGGACAGGGCTATGAAGCTTTCTTT. It codes for CASRPGQGYEAFF.

The rearrangement uses TRBV28 and TRBJ2-5; D is possibly TRBD1 (5 bases). The germline V and J ends were trimmed by 2 bases and 1 base, with 8 bases remaining between them. CDR1 is MDHEN, CDR2 SYDVKM, per germline. The CDR3 totals 14 residues. The CDR3 DNA follows: TGTGCCAGCAGTTTACACAGGCCCCAAGAGACCCAGTACTTC. Protein sequence: CASSLHRPQETQYF. Full variable domain (outside the CDR3, taken from reference TRBV28 and TRBJ2-5): DVKVTQSSRYLVKRTGEKVFLECVQDMDHENMFWYRQDPGLGLRLIYFSYDVKMKEKGDIPEGYSVSREKKERFSLILESASTNQTSMYLCASSLHRPQETQYFGPGTRLLVL.

The V gene is TRBV30, the J gene TRBJ2-7; 10 bases are a match to TRBD2. The CDR3 extends over 14 amino acids. The junction had 5 bases not matched to a gene; V was cut back by 2 bases and J by 4 bases. Germline V gene sequence: CDR1 GTSNPN, CDR2 SVGIG (reference sequence). CDR3 nucleotides: TGTGCCTGGAGTTTAGCGGGAGGAAGGTACGAGCAGTACTTC. Its protein is CAWSLAGGRYEQYF.

The CDR3 is CASGTGSNEQYF. CDR3 DNA: TGTGCCAGCGGAACAGGATCCAACGAGCAGTACTTC. V is TRBV28 and J is TRBJ2-7; tentative D call: TRBD1 (5 bases). The CDR3 is 12 residues long. Trimming removed 8 bases from V and 5 bases from J, with 13 bases in between. CDR1 MDHEN and CDR2 SYDVKM come from the germline V gene.

The DNA of the CDR3 is TGTGCCAGCGGCCGGGACAGTGAGGTCCACACTGAAGCTTTCTTT. This sequence encodes CASGRDSEVHTEAFF. This chain links TRBV6-2 or TRBV6-3 with TRBJ1-1, with TRBD1 matching 7 bases. The germline CDR1 and CDR2 sequences are MNHEY and SVGEGT. V lost 8 bases, J lost 3 bases, and 12 bases stayed unmatched. CDR3 length: 15 residues.

The CDR3: CASSSPSRSYGYTF. The CDR3 DNA reads TGTGCCAGCAGTTCACCTAGTAGAAGCTATGGCTACACCTTC. V is TRBV28 and J is TRBJ1-2; D ambiguous. CDR1 and CDR2 (germline): MDHEN, SYDVKM. The CDR3 runs to 14 residues. V lost 4 bases, J lost 4 bases, and 13 bases lay in between.